The clone carrying this TCR beta chain showed up many times. The data originate from a study of T cells in Graves' hyperthyroidism and ophthalmopathy. Exclusion followed for patients with uncontrolled infection, other autoimmune disease, pregnancy or lactation. The CDR3 loop spans 16 amino acids. Trimming removed 5 bases from V and 7 bases from J; junction bases left unmatched: 12. Germline V gene lookup returns CDR1 MDHEN and CDR2 SYDVKM. Using RNA transcripts as the source, TCR beta CDR3 regions were amplified. First-round RT-PCR of the TCR CDR3 relied on the HTBI primer set. TCRdb ran MiXCR on the multiplex PCR reads and lists one entry per CDR3 protein. The data contain about 350,000 distinct CDR3 sequences, around 14% of them singletons.

Sequences were obtained from blood. The sequence was obtained from a woman aged 25-40 years with Graves' hyperthyroidism. This sequence joins TRBV28 and TRBJ2-1; 9 bases map to TRBD1. The chain's CDR3 is CASSVIQGAILNEQFF. DNA of the CDR3: TGTGCCAGCAGTGTAATACAGGGGGCGATACTTAATGAGCAGTTCTTC.